This TCR beta chain is from a study of blood T cell repertoires in COVID-19. Across the whole study: Sample material is recorded as cDNA or gDNA derived from T cells, B-cell-depleted T cells, or PBMCs.

Seattle participants joined during active infection and were tracked over time. The V gene's germline CDR1 is SGHTA and CDR2 FQGNSA. This CDR3 comprises 15 residues. The V segment lost 5 bases and the J segment 0 bases; nucleotides outside the gene matches: 5. Per the authors' pipeline: Cell counts per sample came from amplifying reference gene primers. The method was immunoSEQ multiplex PCR; TCRdb's version includes in-frame clones alone and lacks a portion of them. D and trimming were read from the DNA, whereas the V and J calls and clone size are those reported in that table. The profile shows around 170,000 clones, about 88% of them singletons.

This TCR came from a man in his fifties or sixties with COVID-19, enrolled during active disease. Sequenced input: peripheral blood. V usage is TRBV7-2 and J usage is TRBJ2-7, with 9 nucleotides matching TRBD2. The CDR3 DNA reads TGTGCCAGCAGCCTCGCTAGCGGGACCTCCTACGAGCAGTACTTC. Its protein is CASSLASGTSYEQYF.